These 20 T cell receptor beta chains came from one sample sequenced in a study of blood T cell repertoires in COVID-19. Generated by immunoSEQ multiplex PCR, the TCRdb table keeps only in-frame clones and is missing some. Of 55,000 to 75,000 clones in the sample, over 75% were seen once. The specimen sequenced was peripheral blood. The receptors were sampled from a man older than 75 with active or convalescent COVID-19.

In this sample, this clone turned up a few times. The rearrangement joins TRBV7-2 to TRBJ1-1, with D uncertain. The germline V and J ends were trimmed by 2 bases and 0 bases, with 7 bases remaining between them. The CDR3 is 14 amino acids. The germline gives CDR1 SGHTA, CDR2 FQGNSA. CDR3 sequence reads: CASSLSSVNTEAFF. The CDR3 region has the DNA TGTGCCAGCAGCTTAAGTTCAGTGAACACTGAAGCTTTCTTT.

The V gene is TRBV11-3, the J gene TRBJ2-7; weak D call: TRBD1 (5 bases). Trimming removed 1 base at V and 3 bases at J, with 7 bases between. The germline V gene encodes CDR1 SGHNT and CDR2 YENEEA. The CDR3 extends over 13 amino acids. As DNA, the CDR3 is TGTGCCAGCAGCTTAGCAGGGCTCTACGAGCAGTACTTC. It encodes CASSLAGLYEQYF.

With respect to this clone: A much larger clone is a single base away; this may be a read error. The rearrangement joins TRBV4-1 to TRBJ2-7; 7 bases align to TRBD1. The CDR3 has 15 residues. Germline V gene data show CDR1 as MGHRA and CDR2 as YSYEKL. J gave up 1 base and V 3 bases, and 6 bases lay outside the gene matches. CDR3 amino acids: CASSHTGTVSYEQYF. CDR3 sequence (DNA): TGCGCCAGCAGCCACACCGGGACAGTGTCCTACGAGCAGTACTTC.

V is TRBV12-3 or TRBV12-4 and J is TRBJ2-7; 12 positions agree with TRBD1. The trim removed 6 bases at V and 6 bases at J, leaving 0 bases unmatched. This CDR3 has 12 residues. The CDR3 DNA reads TGTGCCAGCAGGGGACAGGGGGCCGAGCAGTACTTC. This translates into CASRGQGAEQYF.

CDR3 sequence (DNA): TGCGCCAGCAGCTCACGGACTGACTCCTACAATGAGCAGTTCTTC. Amino acids: CASSSRTDSYNEQFF. The rearrangement joins TRBV5-1 to TRBJ2-1; TRBD2 might be the D (5 bases). The CDR3 runs 15 residues. Germline loops: CDR1 SGHRS, CDR2 YFSETQ. The V end was cut by 3 bases, the J end by 0 bases, with 10 bases between.

The chain uses TRBV28 and TRBJ2-7; D might be TRBD1 (5 bases). Trimming pared 5 bases from V and 3 bases from J, leaving 14 bases between. Looked up from germline, CDR1 is MDHEN and CDR2 is SYDVKM. The CDR3 spans 14 residues. The CDR3 loop reads CASSQSSRVYEQYF. The CDR3 DNA reads TGTGCCAGCAGTCAATCATCCAGGGTCTACGAGCAGTACTTC.

This clone came up a few times. The rearrangement joins TRBV20-1 to TRBJ1-5; D not resolved. The germline gives CDR1 DFQATT, CDR2 SNEGSKA (reference sequence). Trimming took off 3 bases at V and 3 bases at J, with 15 bases between the two ends. The CDR3 length is 15 residues. The CDR3 here is CSASDSRGHNQPQHF. CDR3 DNA: TGCAGTGCTAGTGACTCCCGAGGGCACAATCAGCCCCAGCATTTT.

This clone was picked up many times. V is TRBV4-1 and J is TRBJ2-1; possible D gene TRBD1, 6 bases. Germline CDR1 reads MGHRA; CDR2 reads YSYEKL. The CDR3 totals 16 residues. Between the trimmed V and J ends, which lost 0 bases and 8 bases, there was a span of 17 bases. CDR3 DNA: TGCGCCAGCAGCCAAGAACAGGGAAGGGGAACCTATGAGCAGTTCTTC. This sequence encodes CASSQEQGRGTYEQFF.

V is TRBV10-3 and J is TRBJ2-2; 8 nucleotides line up with TRBD1. J lost 0 bases, V lost 5 bases, and 5 bases had no gene match. Germline V gene data show CDR1 as ENHRY and CDR2 as SYGVKD. This CDR3 is 16 amino acids long. In DNA, the CDR3 is TGTGCCATCAGTAAGGACAGGGCCCCGAACACCGGGGAGCTGTTTTTT. It encodes CAISKDRAPNTGELFF.

This chain uses TRBV4-2 with TRBJ1-1, with D perhaps matching TRBD1 (6 bases). The germline V and J ends were trimmed by 4 bases and 3 bases, with 15 bases remaining between them. The length of the CDR3 is 15 residues. Looked up from germline, CDR1 is LGHNA and CDR2 is YNFKEQ. CDR3 loop: CASSRGQRSDTEAFF. The DNA of the CDR3 is TGTGCCAGCAGCCGTGGACAGAGGTCGGACACTGAAGCTTTCTTT.

The chain couples TRBV13 to TRBJ1-2; D remains unclear. The CDR3 length is 13 residues. V was cut by 2 bases and J by 4 bases, with 8 bases left in between. From germline, CDR1 is PRHDT and CDR2 FYEKMQ (reference sequence). CDR3 residues: CASSLPSVYGYTF. The CDR3 DNA reads as TGTGCCAGCAGCTTACCCAGCGTCTATGGCTACACCTTC. Full variable domain (remainder filled in from reference TRBV13 and TRBJ1-2): AAGVIQSPRHLIKEKRETATLKCYPIPRHDTVYWYQQGPGQDPQFLISFYEKMQSDKGSIPDRFSAQQFSDYHSELNMSSLELGDSALYFCASSLPSVYGYTFGSGTRLTVV.

This chain uses TRBV7-2 with TRBJ1-5; 8 bases match TRBD1. Unmatched junction bases numbered 9, after V lost 1 base and J lost 7 bases. Germline CDR1 and CDR2: SGHTA and FQGNSA. The CDR3 is 16 amino acids. The CDR3 region is CASSLGTGRQGQPQHF. The CDR3 nucleotides read TGTGCCAGCAGCTTAGGGACAGGGAGGCAAGGGCAGCCCCAGCATTTT.

This sequence joins TRBV7-6 and TRBJ1-2, with D perhaps matching TRBD1 (5 bases). V lost 8 bases and J lost 2, with 9 bases in between. Germline V gives CDR1 SGHVS, CDR2 FNYEAQ. This CDR3 spans 12 amino acids. The DNA of the CDR3 is TGTGCCAGCGGGGCCGGAAACTATGGCTACACCTTC. It translates to CASGAGNYGYTF.

The genes are TRBV12-5 and TRBJ1-1; D remains unclear. V lost 1 base to trimming and J lost 1 base, with 10 bases between them. There are 15 residues in the CDR3. CDR1 is LGHNT and CDR2 is FRNRAP in the germline V gene. Here the CDR3 DNA reads TGTGCTAGTGGTTTGGGGTGGCCGGGGAACACTGAAGCTTTCTTT. This translates into CASGLGWPGNTEAFF.

This clone was counted at least ten times. This chain joins TRBV7-9 and TRBJ2-3, with 8 bases that match TRBD1. Germline V gene data show CDR1 as SEHNR and CDR2 as FQNEAQ (reference sequence). Unmatched junction bases numbered 8, after V lost 4 bases and J lost 5 bases. This CDR3 comprises 15 residues. CDR3 in DNA: TGTGCCAGCAGCTCCCTCAGGGGGCGGGGAGATACGCAGTATTTT. Its translation is CASSSLRGRGDTQYF.

This clone was seen at least ten times. The rearrangement uses TRBV23-1 and TRBJ1-3; D unclear. TRBV23-1 is reported as an ORF; its role is uncertain. Trimming left V 11 bases short and J 0 bases short, with 8 bases between. This CDR3 is built from 12 residues. CDR3 nucleotides: TGCGCCCGGTCTGACTCTGGAAACACCATATATTTT. Its protein product is CARSDSGNTIYF.

V is TRBV18 and J is TRBJ2-1, with 10 nucleotides matching TRBD2. Germline V gene data show CDR1 as KGHSH and CDR2 as LQKENI. The CDR3 totals 15 residues. V lost 3 bases to trimming and J lost 4 bases; unmatched junction nucleotides: 3. DNA of the CDR3: TGTGCCAGCTCACCTCCTAGCGGGAGATACAATGAGCAGTTCTTC. Translated: CASSPPSGRYNEQFF.

This clone has more than one count but fewer than ten. V usage is TRBV5-4 and J usage is TRBJ1-2, with a tentative D call TRBD1 (5 bases). The V gene's germline CDR1 is SGHNT and CDR2 YYREEE (reference sequence). The CDR3 loop spans 16 amino acids. V lost 0 bases, J lost 3 bases, and 15 bases lay in between. The CDR3 loop is CASSLEQGPFDYGYTF. CDR3 sequence (DNA): TGTGCCAGCAGCTTGGAGCAGGGTCCTTTTGACTATGGCTACACCTTC.

The V and J genes are TRBV4-2 and TRBJ2-1, with D perhaps TRBD2 (5 bases). CDR1 and CDR2 (germline): LGHNA, YNFKEQ. The CDR3 length is 17 residues. V lost 0 bases and J lost 4, with 16 bases in between. In DNA form, the CDR3 reads TGTGCCAGCAGCCAAGATCATGTTGAAGCGGTGTACAATGAGCAGTTCTTC. Translated: CASSQDHVEAVYNEQFF.

The chain couples TRBV5-8 to TRBJ2-3, with TRBD2 as a possible D gene (7 bases). V was shortened by 5 bases and J by 5 bases, with 18 bases between the two germline ends. The CDR3 runs to 15 residues. Germline values: CDR1 SGHTS, CDR2 YDEGEE. CDR3 loop: CASSLGGGRVDTQYF. The CDR3 bases are TGTGCCAGCAGTCTGGGCGGGGGCAGGGTAGATACGCAGTATTTT.